The 3 T cell receptor beta chains given below trace back to one sample, sequenced in a study of T cell responses to AZD1222 COVID-19 vaccine. Generated by immunoSEQ multiplex PCR, the TCRdb table keeps only in-frame clones and is missing some. The sample has about 53,000 clones, approximately 84% seen once; the top ten hold 27%. Sequenced here: peripheral blood, sampled on day 0 of AZD1222 vaccination. Receptors were obtained from an adult in good health.

For the CDR3, the DNA is TGTGCCAGCAGCCCGCAGGACTTCTCCGCGACGGGTGAGCAGTACTTC. Residues: CASSPQDFSATGEQYF. The chain recombines TRBV7-2 with TRBJ2-7; a weak D match, TRBD2 (5 bases). Trimming cost V 5 bases and J 7 bases, with 24 bases left between them. Germline CDR1 reads SGHTA; CDR2 reads FQGNSA. This CDR3 is built from 16 residues.

V gene TRBV19 combines with J gene TRBJ2-4; 10 bases agree with TRBD2. Germline V gives CDR1 LNHDA, CDR2 SQIVND (reference sequence). The CDR3 totals 17 residues. V lost 6 bases to trimming and J lost 5 bases; unmatched junction nucleotides: 13. CDR3 residues: CASSFPGLAGAQNIQYF. DNA for the CDR3: TGTGCCAGTAGCTTTCCGGGGCTAGCGGGAGCACAAAACATTCAGTACTTC.

The CDR3 sequence: CASSQEGQGPNSPLHF. The CDR3 DNA sequence: TGCGCCAGCAGCCAAGAGGGACAGGGACCAAATTCACCCCTCCACTTT. This chain joins TRBV4-3 and TRBJ1-6, with 9 positions matching TRBD1. Losses at the gene ends were 0 bases for V and 7 bases for J; bases not matched to a gene: 4. CDR1 LGHNA and CDR2 YSLEER come from the germline V gene. The CDR3 is 16 residues long.